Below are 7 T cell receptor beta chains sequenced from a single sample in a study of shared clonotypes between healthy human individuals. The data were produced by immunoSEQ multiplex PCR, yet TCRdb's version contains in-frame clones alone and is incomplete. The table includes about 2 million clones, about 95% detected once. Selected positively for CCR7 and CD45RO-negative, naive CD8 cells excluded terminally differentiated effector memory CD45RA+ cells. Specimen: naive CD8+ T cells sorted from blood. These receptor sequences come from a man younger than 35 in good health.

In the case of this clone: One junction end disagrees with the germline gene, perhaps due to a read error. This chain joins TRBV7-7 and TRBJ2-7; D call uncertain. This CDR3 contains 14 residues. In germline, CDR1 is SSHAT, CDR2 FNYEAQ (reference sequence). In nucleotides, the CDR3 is TGTGCTAGCAGCCCCGACCCAGGAGACTACGAGCAGTACTTC. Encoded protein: CASSPDPGDYEQYF. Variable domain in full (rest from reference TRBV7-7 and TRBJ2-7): GAGVSQSPRYKVTKRGQDVTLRCDPISSHATLYWYQQALGQGPEFLTYFNYEAQPDKSGLPSDRFSAERPEGSISTLTIQRTEQRDSAMYRCASSPDPGDYEQYFGPGTRLTVT.

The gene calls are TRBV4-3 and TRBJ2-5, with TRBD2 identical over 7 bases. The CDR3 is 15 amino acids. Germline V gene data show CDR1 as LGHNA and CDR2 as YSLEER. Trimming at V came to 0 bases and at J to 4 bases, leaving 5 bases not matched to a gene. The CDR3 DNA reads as TGCGCCAGCAGCCAAGACCGGACTAGTGGAGAGACCCAGTACTTC. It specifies CASSQDRTSGETQYF.

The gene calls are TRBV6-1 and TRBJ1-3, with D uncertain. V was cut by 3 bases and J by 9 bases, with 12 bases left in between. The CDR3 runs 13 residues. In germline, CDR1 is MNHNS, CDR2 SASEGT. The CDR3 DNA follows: TGTGCCAGCAGTGATGGATCCTTCGCCACCATATATTTT. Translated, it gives CASSDGSFATIYF.

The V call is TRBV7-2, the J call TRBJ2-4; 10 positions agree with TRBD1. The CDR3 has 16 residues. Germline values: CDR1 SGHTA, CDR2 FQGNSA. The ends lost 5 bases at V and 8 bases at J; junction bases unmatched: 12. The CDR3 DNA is TGTGCCAGCAGCCAGCACCCACGACAGGGGGCTGACATTCAGTACTTC. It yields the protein CASSQHPRQGADIQYF.

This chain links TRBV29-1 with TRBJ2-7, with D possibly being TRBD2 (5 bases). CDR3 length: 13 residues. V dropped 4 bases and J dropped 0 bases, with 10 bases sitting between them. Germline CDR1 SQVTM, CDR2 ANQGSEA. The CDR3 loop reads CSVVQEGSYEQYF. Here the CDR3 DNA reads TGCAGCGTTGTGCAAGAGGGCTCCTACGAGCAGTACTTC.

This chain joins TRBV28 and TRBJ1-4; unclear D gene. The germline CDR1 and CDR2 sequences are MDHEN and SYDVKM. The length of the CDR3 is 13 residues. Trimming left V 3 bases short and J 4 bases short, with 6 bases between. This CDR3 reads CASSFKVNEKLFF. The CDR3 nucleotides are TGTGCCAGCAGTTTTAAAGTTAATGAAAAACTGTTTTTT. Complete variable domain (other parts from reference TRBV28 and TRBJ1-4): DVKVTQSSRYLVKRTGEKVFLECVQDMDHENMFWYRQDPGLGLRLIYFSYDVKMKEKGDIPEGYSVSREKKERFSLILESASTNQTSMYLCASSFKVNEKLFFGSGTQLSVL.

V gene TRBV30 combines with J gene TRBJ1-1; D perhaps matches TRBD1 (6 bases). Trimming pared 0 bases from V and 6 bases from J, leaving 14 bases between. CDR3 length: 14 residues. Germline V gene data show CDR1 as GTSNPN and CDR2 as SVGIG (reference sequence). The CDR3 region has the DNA TGTGCCTGGAGTGTACAAGGGGGTATGGCTGAAGCTTTCTTT. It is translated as CAWSVQGGMAEAFF.